A single TCR beta chain is shown here with its context. An end of the junction differs from the germline gene, which may be a read error. The CDR3 is made up of 15 amino acids. Per germline, CDR1 SGHAT and CDR2 FQNNGV. This entry comes from a study of blood T cells in healthy people across ages. For the second PCR, which ran for 7 to 11 cycles, a sample-barcoded 5' primer and a J-beta primer mix were used. TCRdb analysed the 5' RACE reads with MiXCR anew, one entry per CDR3 protein. This table has about 1 million distinct CDR3 sequences, under 45% appearing once. The authors isolated at least 7 million PBMCs per sample.

Sequenced input: blood. The chain carries TRBV11-2 and TRBJ2-7; 7 nucleotides align to TRBD1. This TCR was sampled from a woman in her sixties in good health. The DNA of the CDR3 is TGTGTCAGCAGCCCCCAGCCCCTGACAGGGTCCGAGCAGTACTTC. Translated: CVSSPQPLTGSEQYF.